The clone carrying this TCR beta chain was observed at least ten times. What it binds is not known. This CDR3 comprises 15 residues. With 5 bases removed from V and 9 bases from J, the gap between germline ends came to 20 bases. CDR1 and CDR2 (germline): SGHVS, FNYEAQ. Via MiXCR, TCRdb re-called the 5' RACE reads, giving one row per CDR3 protein. The data show tens of thousands of distinct CDR3 sequences, around 10% seen once. These data are taken from a study of early T cells in non-severe SARS-CoV-2 infection. Background on the study: With bulk RNA from unsorted whole blood as input, sequencing yielded unpaired chains.

Study findings and constraints: VDJdb matching skewed toward anti-spike CD8 responses, missing private and CD4 specificities.

Sample: whole blood, taken at baseline. The receptor's source is an adult who was a healthcare worker with PCR-confirmed SARS-CoV-2 infection or an uninfected control (not recorded which). The donor label of this sample is uncertain. The chain employs TRBV7-6 and TRBJ2-1; tentatively, D is TRBD2 (5 bases). CDR3 DNA: TGTGCCAGCAGCCCCCTCGGGGTTTTGTTTGGTGAGCAGTTCTTC. Translating gives CASSPLGVLFGEQFF.